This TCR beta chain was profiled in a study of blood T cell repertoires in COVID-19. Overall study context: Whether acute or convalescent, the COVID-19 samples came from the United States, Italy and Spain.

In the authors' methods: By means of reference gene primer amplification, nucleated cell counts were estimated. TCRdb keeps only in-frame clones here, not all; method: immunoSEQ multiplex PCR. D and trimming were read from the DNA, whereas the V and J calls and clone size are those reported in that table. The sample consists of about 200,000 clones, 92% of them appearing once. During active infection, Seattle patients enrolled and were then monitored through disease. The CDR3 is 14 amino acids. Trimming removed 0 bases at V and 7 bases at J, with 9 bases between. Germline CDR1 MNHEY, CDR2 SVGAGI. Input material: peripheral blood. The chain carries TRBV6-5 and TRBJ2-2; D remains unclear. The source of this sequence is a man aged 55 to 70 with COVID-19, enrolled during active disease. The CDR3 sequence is CASSYSFRSGELFF. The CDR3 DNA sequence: TGTGCCAGCAGTTACTCTTTCCGGAGCGGGGAGCTGTTTTTT.